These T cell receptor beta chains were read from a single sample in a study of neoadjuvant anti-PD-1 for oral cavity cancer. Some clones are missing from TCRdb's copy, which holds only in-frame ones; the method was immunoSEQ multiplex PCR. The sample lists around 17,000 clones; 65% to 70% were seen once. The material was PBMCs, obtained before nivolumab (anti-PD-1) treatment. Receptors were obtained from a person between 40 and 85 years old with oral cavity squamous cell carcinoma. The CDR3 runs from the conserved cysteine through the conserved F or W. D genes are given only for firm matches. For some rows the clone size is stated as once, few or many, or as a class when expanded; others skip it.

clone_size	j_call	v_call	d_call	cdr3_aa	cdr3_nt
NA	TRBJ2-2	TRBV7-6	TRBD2	CASSPGTSGNGELFF	TGTGCCAGCAGCCCTGGGACTAGCGGTAACGGGGAGCTGTTTTTT
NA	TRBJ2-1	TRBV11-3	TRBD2	CASSPGDTSGFYNEQFF	TGTGCCAGCAGCCCAGGGGACACTAGCGGATTTTACAATGAGCAGTTCTTC
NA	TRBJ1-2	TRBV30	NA	CAWSVQPGSGYTF	TGTGCCTGGAGTGTACAGCCAGGGTCCGGCTACACCTTC
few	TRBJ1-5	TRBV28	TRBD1	CASSLWTGGNQPQHF	TGTGCCAGCAGTCTCTGGACAGGGGGCAATCAGCCCCAGCATTTT
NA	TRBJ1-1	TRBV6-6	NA	CASRYYRENTEAFF	TGTGCCAGCAGATACTACAGGGAGAACACTGAAGCTTTCTTT
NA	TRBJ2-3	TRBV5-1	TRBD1	CASSLGTGVGTDTQYF	TGCGCCAGCAGCTTGGGGACAGGGGTGGGCACAGATACGCAGTATTTT
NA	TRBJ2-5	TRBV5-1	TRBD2	CASSLGLAGQETQYF	TGCGCCAGCAGCTTGGGGCTAGCGGGTCAAGAGACCCAGTACTTC
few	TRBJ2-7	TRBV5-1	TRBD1	CASSLSGTGTFWEQYF	TGCGCCAGCAGTTTGTCCGGGACAGGGACGTTCTGGGAGCAGTACTTC
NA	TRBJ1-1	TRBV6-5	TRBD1	CASSFVRQGAITEAFF	TGTGCCAGCAGTTTCGTCCGACAGGGGGCTATCACTGAAGCTTTCTTT
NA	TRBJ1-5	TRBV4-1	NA	CASSPTEGSNQPQHF	TGCGCCAGCAGCCCCACCGAGGGAAGCAATCAGCCCCAGCATTTT
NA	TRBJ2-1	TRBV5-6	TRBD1	CASSWGTVDNNEQFF	TGTGCCAGCAGCTGGGGGACAGTGGACAACAATGAGCAGTTCTTC
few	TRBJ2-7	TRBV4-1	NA	CASSDFYEQYF	TGCGCCAGCAGCGACTTCTACGAGCAGTACTTC
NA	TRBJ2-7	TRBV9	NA	CASSVEARSEQYF	TGTGCCAGCAGCGTAGAGGCACGGAGTGAGCAGTACTTC
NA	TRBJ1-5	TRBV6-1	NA	CASSGQNSNQPQHF	TGTGCCAGCAGTGGACAAAATAGCAATCAGCCCCAGCATTTT
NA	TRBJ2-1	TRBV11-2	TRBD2	CASSPTSGSYNEQFF	TGTGCCAGCAGCCCTACTAGCGGGAGCTACAATGAGCAGTTCTTC
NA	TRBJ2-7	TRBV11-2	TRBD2	CASSLLAGTGEQYF	TGTGCCAGCAGCCTCCTAGCGGGTACGGGCGAGCAGTACTTC
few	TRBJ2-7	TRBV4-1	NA	CASSQELPGHYYEQYF	TGCGCCAGCAGCCAAGAATTACCGGGACACTACTACGAGCAGTACTTC
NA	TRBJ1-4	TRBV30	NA	CAWSDSPDTNEKLFF	TGTGCCTGGAGTGACTCCCCGGATACTAATGAAAAACTGTTTTTT
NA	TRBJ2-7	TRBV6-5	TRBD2	CASSYGVSGIGEQYF	TGTGCCAGCAGTTACGGCGTTAGCGGGATCGGTGAGCAGTACTTC
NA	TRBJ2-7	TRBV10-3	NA	CAMGTGAYEQYF	TGTGCCATGGGGACTGGGGCCTACGAGCAGTACTTC
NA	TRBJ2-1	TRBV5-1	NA	CASSKGRGRGDYNEQFF	TGCGCCAGCAGCAAGGGGAGGGGGAGGGGCGACTACAATGAGCAGTTCTTC
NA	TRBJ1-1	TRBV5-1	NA	CASSFRLQARSDTEAFF	TGCGCCAGCAGCTTCAGACTACAGGCCAGGAGTGACACTGAAGCTTTCTTT
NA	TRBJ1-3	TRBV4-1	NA	CASSQVPFWTIYF	TGCGCCAGCAGCCAAGTTCCCTTTTGGACCATATATTTT
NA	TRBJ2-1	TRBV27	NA	CASSGGLVNEQFF	TGTGCCAGCAGTGGGGGACTGGTCAATGAGCAGTTCTTC
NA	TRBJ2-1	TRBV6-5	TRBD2	CASSPGLAHNEQFF	TGTGCCAGCAGCCCCGGACTAGCCCACAATGAGCAGTTCTTC
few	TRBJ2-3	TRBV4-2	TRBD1	CASSQEEGQGTDTQYF	TGTGCCAGCAGCCAAGAGGAGGGACAGGGCACAGATACGCAGTATTTT
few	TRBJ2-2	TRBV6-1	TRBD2	CASSELVGGTSSSGELFF	TGTGCCAGCAGTGAATTGGTCGGTGGGACTAGCTCCTCCGGGGAGCTGTTTTTT
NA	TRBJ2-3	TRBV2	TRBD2	CASSGGTTGTDTQYF	TGTGCCAGCAGTGGCGGGACTACTGGCACAGATACGCAGTATTTT
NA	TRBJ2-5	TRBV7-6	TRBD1	CASSSRQGQETQYF	TGTGCCAGCAGCTCTCGACAGGGTCAAGAGACCCAGTACTTC
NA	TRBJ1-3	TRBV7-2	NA	CASSLGGGPSSGNTIYF	TGTGCCAGCAGCTTAGGGGGGGGTCCCAGCTCTGGAAACACCATATATTTT